The 9 T cell receptor beta chains below come from one sample, sequenced in a study of blood T cell repertoires in COVID-19. Profiling relied on immunoSEQ multiplex PCR, and the TCRdb table lists in-frame clones only, not all of them. The sample contains approximately 350,000 clones, around 87% of which appear only once. The material sequenced was PBMCs or T cells enriched from blood (not recorded which). These receptors were collected from a man between 18 and 29 years old who had recovered from COVID-19.

The V gene is TRBV10-2, the J gene TRBJ1-2; D possibly corresponds to TRBD1 (5 bases). CDR3 length: 14 amino acids. The germline gives CDR1 WSHSY, CDR2 SAAADI. Trimming removed 3 bases at V and 2 bases at J, with 10 bases between. CDR3 sequence: CASSDRGPNYGYTF. The CDR3 DNA follows: TGCGCCAGCAGTGATAGGGGTCCAAACTATGGCTACACCTTC.

The rearrangement uses TRBV11-2 and TRBJ2-5; 12 nucleotides match TRBD2. Germline V gene sequence: CDR1 SGHAT, CDR2 FQNNGV. V was clipped by 8 bases and J by 2 bases; unmatched bases: 9. The CDR3 extends over 16 amino acids. In DNA, the CDR3 is TGTGCCAGCTCCTGGACTAGCGGGAAGACTCAAGAGACCCAGTACTTC. Protein product: CASSWTSGKTQETQYF.

The chain recombines TRBV5-1 with TRBJ2-1; 15 positions agree with TRBD2. V was clipped by 4 bases and J by 7 bases; unmatched bases: 9. CDR3 length: 17 residues. The germline gives CDR1 SGHRS, CDR2 YFSETQ. The CDR3 bases are TGCGCCAGCAGCCCACGGACTAGCGGGGGGGCCCTAAATGAGCAGTTCTTC. Its protein is CASSPRTSGGALNEQFF.

The V call is TRBV27, the J call TRBJ2-3, with 8 bases that match TRBD2. The V and J ends lost 2 bases and 0 bases, in that order; junction bases with no gene match: 1. This CDR3 comprises 15 residues. The germline gives CDR1 MNHEY, CDR2 SMNVEV (reference sequence). DNA for the CDR3: TGTGCCAGCAGTTTAAGCGGGGGAAGCACAGATACGCAGTATTTT. Translated, it gives CASSLSGGSTDTQYF.

The chain has TRBV4-3 and TRBJ2-7; TRBD2 matches 7 bases. V dropped 1 base and J dropped 7; count of bases not matched to a gene: 7. In germline, CDR1 is LGHNA, CDR2 YSLEER. The CDR3 consists of 14 residues. CDR3 sequence: CASSQVAGAGEQYF. Here the CDR3 DNA reads TGCGCCAGCAGCCAAGTGGCGGGAGCGGGTGAGCAGTACTTC.

CDR3 coding DNA: TGCGCCAGCAGCCAAGAGGCGGTTGCGAACACCGGGGAGCTGTTTTTT. Translating it yields CASSQEAVANTGELFF. The rearrangement joins TRBV4-3 to TRBJ2-2; D uncertain. Trimming took 0 bases from V and 0 from J, leaving 8 bases between them. The CDR3 loop spans 16 amino acids. Germline V gene sequence: CDR1 LGHNA, CDR2 YSLEER.

This clone occurred once. The chain uses TRBV27 and TRBJ1-3, with TRBD1 identical over 8 bases. The trim removed 5 bases at V and 8 bases at J, leaving 5 bases unmatched. The germline V gene encodes CDR1 MNHEY and CDR2 SMNVEV (reference sequence). The CDR3 contains 13 residues. CDR3 protein: CASSQQGADTIYF. Here the CDR3 DNA reads TGTGCCAGCAGTCAGCAGGGGGCGGACACCATATATTTT.

The chain is built from TRBV7-2 and TRBJ2-7; 7 bases are a match to TRBD2. The CDR3 totals 18 residues. The germline CDR1 and CDR2 sequences are SGHTA and FQGNSA. V lost 0 bases and J lost 3; bases outside the gene matches: 14. In nucleotides, the CDR3 is TGTGCCAGCAGCTTAGCGCTCAGTGGGGCGGGAGTAGGCTACGAGCAGTACTTC. The encoded protein is CASSLALSGAGVGYEQYF.

The V gene is TRBV30, the J gene TRBJ2-5; 9 bases agree with TRBD2. Germline values: CDR1 GTSNPN, CDR2 SVGIG (reference sequence). The CDR3 contains 13 residues. Unmatched junction bases numbered 0, after V lost 4 bases and J lost 0 bases. CDR3 amino acids: CAWTSGNQETQYF. Here the CDR3 DNA reads TGTGCCTGGACTAGCGGGAACCAAGAGACCCAGTACTTC.